The following is a T cell receptor beta chain sequence with its context. The antigen is undetermined. This sample is drawn from a study of T cell clones after liver transplantation. In the study overall: Patients counted as tolerant after at least one year off all immunosuppression, enzymes not exceeding twice normal.

Whole-study findings and limits: Post-transplant, graft-donor-reactive CD4 TCRbeta sequences in blood dropped significantly in most of the 8 subjects.

Looked up from germline, CDR1 is SGHNT and CDR2 is YENEEA. Trimming pared 5 bases from V and 8 bases from J, leaving 10 bases between. The CDR3 is 12 amino acids. Profiled with immunoSEQ multiplex PCR; TCRdb holds only in-frame clones, not every one. Found here are 50,000 or so clones, roughly 71% of them singletons; the top ten hold about 9.9%. The genes are TRBV11-3 and TRBJ2-1, with unresolved D. Sequenced here: CD4+ T cells from blood, sampled around 4.5 years after liver transplant. The TCR sequence derives from a human patient who received a liver transplant. Certain T cells may be donor cells from the graft. CDR3 DNA sequence: TGTGCCAGCAGCCCTCGAACGGATGAGCAGTTCTTC. Its translation: CASSPRTDEQFF.